This entry is about one T cell receptor beta chain. Participants spanned ages about 18 to 100 years and resided in around 25 US areas. Measured with immunoSEQ multiplex PCR; TCRdb has only the in-frame clones, and not every one. Of roughly 250,000 clones in the sample, approximately 90% were seen once. The CDR3 extends over 14 amino acids. Trimming stripped 5 bases from V and 1 base from J, with 11 bases between. Looked up from germline, CDR1 is LNHDA and CDR2 is SQIVND (reference sequence). The data are from a study of blood T cell repertoires in COVID-19. Study details: Nucleic acid was either cDNA or gDNA, and it came from T cells, B-cell-depleted T cells, or PBMCs.

This clonotype was obtained from a man in his forties who had recovered from COVID-19. The genes are TRBV19 and TRBJ1-1, with a weak D call TRBD1 (5 bases). Sequenced sample: PBMCs or T cells enriched from blood (not recorded which). CDR3 amino acids: CASSSRTQNTEAFF. CDR3 in DNA: TGTGCCAGTAGTTCACGGACACAGAACACTGAAGCTTTCTTT. Complete variable domain (other parts from reference TRBV19 and TRBJ1-1): DGGITQSPKYLFRKEGQNVTLSCEQNLNHDAMYWYRQDPGQGLRLIYYSQIVNDFQKGDIAEGYSVSREKKESFPLTVTSAQKNPTAFYLCASSSRTQNTEAFFGQGTRLTVV.